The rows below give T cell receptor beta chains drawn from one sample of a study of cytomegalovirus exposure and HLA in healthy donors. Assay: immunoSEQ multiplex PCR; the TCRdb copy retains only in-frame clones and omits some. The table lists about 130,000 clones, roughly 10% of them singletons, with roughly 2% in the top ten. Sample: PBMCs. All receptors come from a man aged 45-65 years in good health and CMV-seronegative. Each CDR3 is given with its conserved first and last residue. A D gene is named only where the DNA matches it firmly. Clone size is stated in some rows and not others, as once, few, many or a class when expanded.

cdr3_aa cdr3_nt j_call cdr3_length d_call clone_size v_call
CASSLNRGSNTGELFF TGTGCCAGCAGCTTGAACAGGGGGAGTAACACCGGGGAGCTGTTTTTT TRBJ2-2 16 TRBD1 many TRBV5-4
CASSSYGGSNTGELFF TGTGCCAGCAGCTCATACGGGGGATCGAACACCGGGGAGCTGTTTTTT TRBJ2-2 16 NA NA TRBV7-9
CASSLLGLANTEAFF TGTGCCAGCAGCCTCCTGGGGCTGGCGAACACTGAAGCTTTCTTT TRBJ1-1 15 NA few TRBV7-9
CASTMTGNTEAFF TGTGCCAGCACCATGACAGGGAACACTGAAGCTTTCTTT TRBJ1-1 13 NA few TRBV6-1
CASSQTGTTDTQYF TGCGCCAGCAGCCAAACCGGGACTACAGATACGCAGTATTTT TRBJ2-3 14 NA few TRBV4-1
CASSFSSGGKETQYF TGCGCCAGCAGCTTTTCTAGCGGGGGGAAGGAGACCCAGTACTTC TRBJ2-5 15 TRBD2 NA TRBV5-1
CASSLIPEADTQYF TGTGCCAGCAGCCTAATCCCTGAGGCAGATACGCAGTATTTT TRBJ2-3 14 NA NA TRBV7-2
CASSPRVVRGSWQETQYF TGTGCCAGCTCACCACGTGTGGTAAGGGGAAGTTGGCAAGAGACCCAGTACTTC TRBJ2-5 18 NA few TRBV18
CASSLTVASRETQYF TGTGCCAGCAGCTTAACGGTGGCTAGCAGGGAGACCCAGTACTTC TRBJ2-5 15 NA NA TRBV7-3
CASAGGTEAFF TGTGCCAGCGCAGGAGGGACTGAAGCTTTCTTT TRBJ1-1 11 NA NA TRBV28
CASSGRGAGGKQEQFF TGTGCCAGCAGCGGCAGAGGCGCGGGAGGGAAACAGGAGCAGTTCTTC TRBJ2-1 16 TRBD2 NA TRBV11-3
CASSLGQGSLAFF TGTGCCAGCAGCTTGGGACAGGGGAGTTTGGCTTTCTTT TRBJ1-1 13 TRBD1 few TRBV5-6
CASSLQGATGNQPQHF TGTGCCAGCTCACTACAGGGGGCTACGGGTAATCAGCCCCAGCATTTT TRBJ1-5 16 TRBD1 NA TRBV18
CAGSGISYNEQFF TGTGCTGGGTCCGGGATCTCCTACAATGAGCAGTTCTTC TRBJ2-1 13 NA few TRBV2
CASSELSSGQKETQYF TGTGCCAGCAGTGAACTCTCCTCTGGACAGAAAGAGACCCAGTACTTC TRBJ2-5 16 NA NA TRBV6-1
CASSLTGVSNQPQHF TGTGCCAGCAGCCTGACAGGGGTGAGCAATCAGCCCCAGCATTTT TRBJ1-5 15 TRBD1 few TRBV7-9
CASTPDRNTEAFF TGTGCCAGTACCCCAGACAGGAACACTGAAGCTTTCTTT TRBJ1-1 13 NA NA TRBV19
CASSPGTSGRRRGTDTQYF TGTGCCAGCAGTCCTGGGACTAGCGGGAGGAGGAGGGGCACAGATACGCAGTATTTT TRBJ2-3 19 TRBD2 few TRBV2
CASISGPIVYEQYF TGTGCCAGCATCTCTGGGCCAATCGTCTACGAGCAGTACTTC TRBJ2-7 14 NA NA TRBV6-6
CASSDPLSQGNEQFF TGTGCCAGCAGTGATCCCCTGTCGCAGGGCAATGAGCAGTTCTTC TRBJ2-1 15 NA NA TRBV2
CASSWEVREAFF TGTGCCAGCAGCTGGGAGGTCAGGGAAGCTTTCTTT TRBJ1-1 12 NA NA TRBV28
CASSTAATNEKLFF TGTGCCAGCAGCACAGCCGCAACTAATGAAAAACTGTTTTTT TRBJ1-4 14 NA many TRBV5-6
CASSLRVRGAFF TGTGCCAGCAGTTTAAGGGTACGAGGGGCTTTCTTT TRBJ1-1 12 NA NA TRBV28
CAWSPPGETQYF TGTGCCTGGAGTCCCCCCGGGGAGACCCAGTACTTC TRBJ2-5 12 NA few TRBV30
CASREDRSDTEAFF TGTGCCAGCAGGGAGGACAGGTCGGACACTGAAGCTTTCTTT TRBJ1-1 14 TRBD1 few TRBV2
CAITTPVGTGFGYTF TGTGCCATAACTACGCCGGTCGGGACAGGGTTTGGCTACACCTTC TRBJ1-2 15 TRBD1 NA TRBV19
CASSFSGVEQFF TGCGCCAGCAGCTTTTCCGGGGTCGAGCAGTTCTTC TRBJ2-1 12 NA NA TRBV5-1
CASSQPGGNEQYF TGTGCCAGCAGCCAACCAGGGGGCAACGAGCAGTACTTC TRBJ2-7 13 TRBD1 few TRBV6-5
CASSLVSAGGTGELFF TGTGCCAGCAGCTTAGTTTCGGCAGGTGGCACCGGGGAGCTGTTTTTT TRBJ2-2 16 NA NA TRBV7-8
CASSATGQGSTGELFF TGTGCCAGCAGTGCGACCGGACAGGGGAGCACCGGGGAGCTGTTTTTT TRBJ2-2 16 TRBD1 NA TRBV6-1
CAWSVRAFGMPLHF TGTGCCTGGAGTGTAAGGGCCTTCGGGATGCCCCTCCACTTT TRBJ1-6 14 NA few TRBV30
CASSLPPGETQYF TGTGCCAGTAGTCTTCCCCCGGGGGAGACCCAGTACTTC TRBJ2-5 13 NA NA TRBV19
CAPRRQGAEGTGELFF TGCGCCCCCCGTAGGCAGGGGGCGGAAGGCACCGGGGAGCTGTTTTTT TRBJ2-2 16 TRBD1 few TRBV5-1
CASSYSDRRMVEQYF TGTGCCAGCAGTTACTCGGACAGGCGCATGGTCGAGCAGTACTTC TRBJ2-7 15 TRBD1 NA TRBV6-5
CASSRGTSTDTQYF TGTGCCAGCTCACGGGGGACTAGCACAGATACGCAGTATTTT TRBJ2-3 14 NA NA TRBV18
CASKSGTAEYEQYF TGTGCCTCAAAATCCGGGACAGCGGAGTACGAGCAGTACTTC TRBJ2-7 14 TRBD1 NA TRBV30
CASSSSSGNTIYF TGTGCCAGCAGCTCCTCTTCTGGAAACACCATATATTTT TRBJ1-3 13 NA few TRBV7-9
CASPGRDRGDNEQFF TGTGCCAGCCCGGGACGGGACAGGGGAGACAATGAGCAGTTCTTC TRBJ2-1 15 TRBD1 few TRBV6-5
CASSEGWTGDYSPLHF TGTGCCAGCAGTGAAGGTTGGACAGGGGACTATTCACCCCTCCACTTT TRBJ1-6 16 TRBD1 NA TRBV6-1
CASSQITSSGTDTQYF TGTGCCAGCAGCCAAATCACGAGTTCGGGCACAGATACGCAGTATTTT TRBJ2-3 16 NA NA TRBV5-6
CASSRGGHARGEAFF TGTGCCAGCAGCCGAGGGGGACACGCTCGGGGCGAAGCTTTCTTT TRBJ1-1 15 NA many TRBV11-3
CASSAGGYGYTF TGTGCCAGCAGCGCAGGGGGGTATGGCTACACCTTC TRBJ1-2 12 TRBD1 few TRBV9
CASSLARGGYEQYF TGCGCCAGCAGCTTGGCCAGGGGCGGATACGAGCAGTACTTC TRBJ2-7 14 NA few TRBV5-1
CASSLARGGGTDTQYF TGTGCCAGCAGCTTAGCTCGCGGGGGAGGCACAGATACGCAGTATTTT TRBJ2-3 16 TRBD2 NA TRBV7-2
CASSWTDKPEKLFF TGTGCCAGCAGCTGGACGGACAAACCTGAAAAACTGTTTTTT TRBJ1-4 14 NA NA TRBV5-6
CASSLSPGQVYEQYF TGCGCCAGCAGCTTGTCCCCCGGACAGGTCTACGAGCAGTACTTC TRBJ2-7 15 TRBD1 few TRBV5-1
CASSLWGQGANEQYF TGTGCCAGCAGTTTATGGGGACAGGGGGCAAACGAGCAGTACTTC TRBJ2-7 15 TRBD1 NA TRBV27
CASSSRSDRDPGAFF TGCGCCAGCAGCTCTCGATCTGACAGGGACCCGGGGGCTTTCTTT TRBJ1-1 15 TRBD1 few TRBV5-1
CASTSWGGDTEAFF TGTGCCAGCACCTCGTGGGGAGGGGACACTGAAGCTTTCTTT TRBJ1-1 14 NA NA TRBV6-6
CASSLGPTGESYEQYF TGCGCCAGCAGCTTGGGCCCGACAGGAGAAAGCTACGAGCAGTACTTC TRBJ2-7 16 NA few TRBV5-1
CASSVEASGGADTQYF TGTGCCAGCAGCGTAGAGGCTAGCGGGGGTGCAGATACGCAGTATTTT TRBJ2-3 16 TRBD2 NA TRBV9
CASSFSLIGTGVNTEAFF TGTGCCAGCAGCTTTAGTTTAATAGGGACAGGGGTGAACACTGAAGCTTTCTTT TRBJ1-1 18 TRBD1 few TRBV5-6
CASSSGLAGEDNEQFF TGTGCCAGCAGCTCCGGACTAGCGGGAGAAGACAATGAGCAGTTCTTC TRBJ2-1 16 TRBD2 few TRBV7-9
CSDGQGGEPYF TGCAGCGACGGACAGGGTGGAGAGCCGTACTTC TRBJ2-7 11 TRBD1 NA TRBV29-1
CASSQGQVYEQYF TGTGCCAGCAGTCAGGGACAGGTCTACGAGCAGTACTTC TRBJ2-7 13 TRBD1 NA TRBV6-6
CASTPIRTGTGELFF TGTGCCAGCACCCCGATTAGAACAGGCACCGGGGAGCTGTTTTTT TRBJ2-2 15 NA NA TRBV11-1
CASSLAGGGNQPQHF TGTGCCAGCAGCTTAGCCGGCGGGGGCAATCAGCCCCAGCATTTT TRBJ1-5 15 NA NA TRBV7-6
CASRDRGGGNEQFF TGTGCCAGCAGAGACAGGGGAGGTGGAAATGAGCAGTTCTTC TRBJ2-1 14 TRBD1 few TRBV6-6
CASSSSTVNTEAFF TGCGCCAGCAGCTCCTCGACAGTTAACACTGAAGCTTTCTTT TRBJ1-1 14 NA NA TRBV5-1
CAWSRQNTGELFF TGTGCCTGGAGTAGACAGAACACCGGGGAGCTGTTTTTT TRBJ2-2 13 NA NA TRBV30